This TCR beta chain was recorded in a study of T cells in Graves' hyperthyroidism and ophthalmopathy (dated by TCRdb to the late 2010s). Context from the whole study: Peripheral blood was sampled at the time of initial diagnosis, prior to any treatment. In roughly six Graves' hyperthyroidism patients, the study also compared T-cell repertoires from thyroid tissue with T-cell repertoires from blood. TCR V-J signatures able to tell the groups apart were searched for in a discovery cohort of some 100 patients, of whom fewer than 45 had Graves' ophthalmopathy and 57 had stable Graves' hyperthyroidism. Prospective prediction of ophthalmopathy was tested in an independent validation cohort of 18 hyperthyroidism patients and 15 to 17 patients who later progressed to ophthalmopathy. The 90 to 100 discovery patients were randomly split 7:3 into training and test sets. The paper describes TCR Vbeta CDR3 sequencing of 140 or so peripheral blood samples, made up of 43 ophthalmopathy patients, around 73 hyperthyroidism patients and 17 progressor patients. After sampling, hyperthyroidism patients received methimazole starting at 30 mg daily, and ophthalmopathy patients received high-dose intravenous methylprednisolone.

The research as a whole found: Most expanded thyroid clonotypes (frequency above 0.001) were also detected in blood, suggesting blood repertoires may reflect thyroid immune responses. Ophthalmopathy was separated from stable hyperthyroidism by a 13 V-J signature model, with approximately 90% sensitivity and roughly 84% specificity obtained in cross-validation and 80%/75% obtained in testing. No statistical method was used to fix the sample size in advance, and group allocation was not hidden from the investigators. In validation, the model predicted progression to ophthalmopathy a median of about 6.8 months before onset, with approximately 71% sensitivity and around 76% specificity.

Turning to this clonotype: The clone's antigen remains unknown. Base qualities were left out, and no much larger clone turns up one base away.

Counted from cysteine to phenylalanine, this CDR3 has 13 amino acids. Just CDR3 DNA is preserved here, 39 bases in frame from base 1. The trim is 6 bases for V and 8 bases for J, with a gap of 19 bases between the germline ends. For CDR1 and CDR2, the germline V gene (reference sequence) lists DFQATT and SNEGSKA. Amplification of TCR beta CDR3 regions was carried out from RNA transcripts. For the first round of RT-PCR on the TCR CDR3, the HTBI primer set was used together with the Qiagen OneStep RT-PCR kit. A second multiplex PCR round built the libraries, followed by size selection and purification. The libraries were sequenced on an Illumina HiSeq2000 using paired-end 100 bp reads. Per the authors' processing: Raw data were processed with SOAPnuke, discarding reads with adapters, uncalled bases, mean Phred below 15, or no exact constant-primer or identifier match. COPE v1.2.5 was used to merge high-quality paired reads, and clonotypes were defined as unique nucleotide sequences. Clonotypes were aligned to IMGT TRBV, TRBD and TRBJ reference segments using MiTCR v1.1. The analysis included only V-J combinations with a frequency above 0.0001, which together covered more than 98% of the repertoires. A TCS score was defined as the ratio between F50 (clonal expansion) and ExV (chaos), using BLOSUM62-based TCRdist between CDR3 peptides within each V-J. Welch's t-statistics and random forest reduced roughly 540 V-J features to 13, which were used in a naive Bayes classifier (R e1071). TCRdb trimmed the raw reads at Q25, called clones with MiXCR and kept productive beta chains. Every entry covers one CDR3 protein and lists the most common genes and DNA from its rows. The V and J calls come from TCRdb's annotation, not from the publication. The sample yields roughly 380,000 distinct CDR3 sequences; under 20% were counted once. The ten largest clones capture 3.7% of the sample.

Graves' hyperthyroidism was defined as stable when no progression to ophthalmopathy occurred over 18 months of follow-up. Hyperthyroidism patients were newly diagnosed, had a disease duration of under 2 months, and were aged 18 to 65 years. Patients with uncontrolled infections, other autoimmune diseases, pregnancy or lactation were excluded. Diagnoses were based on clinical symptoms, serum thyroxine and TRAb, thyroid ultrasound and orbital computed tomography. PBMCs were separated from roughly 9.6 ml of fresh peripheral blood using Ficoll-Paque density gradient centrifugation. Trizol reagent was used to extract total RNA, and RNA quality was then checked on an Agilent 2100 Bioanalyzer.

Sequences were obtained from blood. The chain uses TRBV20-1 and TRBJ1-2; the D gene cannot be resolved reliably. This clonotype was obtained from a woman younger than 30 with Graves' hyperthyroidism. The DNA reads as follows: TGCAGTGCGACGCCGGGCCAGGAGAGGGGCTACACCTTC. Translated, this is CSATPGQERGYTF.